This TCR beta chain is drawn from a study of blood T cells in healthy people across ages. Extraction of total RNA produced a minimum of 5 micrograms from each sample. Trimming took 3 bases from V and 7 from J, leaving 20 bases between them. This CDR3 spans 15 amino acids. Germline-derived CDR1 and CDR2 are SGHRS and YFSETQ. Primers used in a second PCR of roughly 7 to 12 cycles were a sample-barcoded 5' primer and a J-beta primer mix. Each CDR3 protein gets one entry after TCRdb re-called the 5' RACE reads with MiXCR. This repertoire shows about 730,000 distinct CDR3 sequences, 40% to 45% found once; its top ten account for around 20%.

The source material was blood. The chain has TRBV5-1 and TRBJ2-7; TRBD2 might be the D (5 bases). This TCR was recovered from an older woman in good health. This CDR3 is CASSSSERVLNEQYF. DNA of the CDR3: TGCGCCAGCAGCTCCAGCGAGAGGGTACTCAATGAGCAGTACTTC.